Each of the 21 T cell receptor beta chains below was sequenced from the same sample in a study of T cells after yellow fever vaccination. MiXCR was run by TCRdb on the 5' RACE reads, yielding one entry per CDR3 protein. The sample yields about 320,000 distinct CDR3 sequences, approximately 4% seen once. The sample here was PBMCs, taken 15 days after the yellow fever booster vaccination. All receptors derive from a man aged 18 to 35 who received the YFV17D yellow fever vaccine.

The chain employs TRBV7-9 and TRBJ1-5; maybe TRBD1 (5 bases). The CDR3 runs 12 residues. The V end lost 11 bases, the J end lost 2 bases, and 10 bases lay between the germline ends. Germline CDR1 reads SEHNR; CDR2 reads FQNEAQ (reference sequence). CDR3 in amino acids: CAAGGGNQPQHF. The CDR3, as DNA: TGTGCCGCCGGGGGGGGCAATCAGCCCCAGCATTTT.

This clonotype was observed a handful of times. V gene TRBV11-2 combines with J gene TRBJ2-7; D is perhaps TRBD2 (5 bases). This CDR3 has 12 amino acids. Germline V gene data show CDR1 as SGHAT and CDR2 as FQNNGV. Deletions cut 0 bases from V and 6 bases from J, with 6 bases between. The CDR3 sequence is CASSLEGSEQYV. In DNA, the CDR3 is TGTGCCAGCAGCTTAGAAGGGAGCGAGCAGTACGTC.

There are a few counts of this clonotype. The J gene is TRBJ1-1, the V gene TRBV6-5; 9 bases are shared with TRBD1. Trimming cost V 0 bases and J 4 bases; bases outside gene matches: 3. Germline values: CDR1 MNHEY, CDR2 SVGAGI. The CDR3 loop spans 15 amino acids. CDR3 region: CASSYSGQGSTEAFF. The CDR3 DNA sequence: TGTGCCAGCAGTTACTCCGGACAGGGGAGCACTGAAGCTTTCTTT.

This clonotype was counted at least ten times. The CDR3 loop reads CASSSSRRGRGETQYF. The CDR3 bases are TGTGCCAGCAGCTCCTCCCGCCGCGGTCGAGGAGAGACCCAGTACTTC. V is TRBV7-9 and J is TRBJ2-5; D call uncertain. The V gene's germline CDR1 is SEHNR and CDR2 FQNEAQ (reference sequence). Trimming cost V 4 bases and J 4 bases, with 19 bases left between them. The CDR3 extends over 16 amino acids.

This clonotype was counted only a few times. CDR3 amino acids: CASSRGQGAGEQYF. Here the CDR3 DNA reads TGTGCCAGCAGCCGGGGACAGGGGGCGGGCGAGCAGTACTTC. The chain uses TRBV7-9 and TRBJ2-7, with 12 bases that match TRBD1. The germline CDR1 and CDR2 sequences are SEHNR and FQNEAQ (reference sequence). Losses at the gene ends were 5 bases for V and 6 bases for J; bases not matched to a gene: 5. The CDR3 is made up of 14 amino acids.

This clonotype was detected only a few times. The chain joins TRBV7-2 to TRBJ2-3; 8 bases are shared with TRBD2. Looked up from germline, CDR1 is SGHTA and CDR2 is FQGNSA. V shed 2 bases, J shed 5 bases, and the junction held 6 bases outside the gene matches. This CDR3 region has 15 residues. Written as DNA, the CDR3 is TGTGCCAGCAGCTTAATGGGTAGCGGGGAAGATACGCAGTATTTT. Encoded protein: CASSLMGSGEDTQYF.

This clonotype was seen a handful of times. This chain links TRBV12-3 or TRBV12-4 with TRBJ2-3; 7 bases fit TRBD2. J gave up 7 bases and V 5 bases, and 6 bases lay outside the gene matches. The CDR3 spans 13 residues. The CDR3 sequence is CASSPGGGYTQYF. CDR3 bases: TGTGCCAGCAGTCCTGGCGGGGGTTATACGCAGTATTTT.

This clonotype was seen ten or more times. CDR3 amino acids: CSARPDPRPTGLQFF. For the CDR3, the DNA is TGCAGTGCCAGACCTGATCCTAGACCGACCGGTTTGCAGTTCTTC. The chain recombines TRBV20-1 with TRBJ2-1; D is undetermined. This CDR3 is built from 15 residues. V lost 6 bases to trimming and J lost 12 bases, with 27 bases between them. Germline values: CDR1 DFQATT, CDR2 SNEGSKA (reference sequence).

This clonotype has more than one count but fewer than ten. The V and J genes are TRBV20-1 and TRBJ2-5, with 10 bases fitting TRBD2. CDR1 is DFQATT, CDR2 SNEGSKA, per germline (reference sequence). After removal of 5 bases from V and 4 bases from J, the junction contained 7 bases not matched to a gene. The CDR3 consists of 14 residues. The DNA of the CDR3 is TGCAGTGCTCTAGCGGGGGTGTACTTAGAGACCCAGTACTTC. This encodes CSALAGVYLETQYF.

This clonotype came up a few times. The genes are TRBV5-1 and TRBJ2-1; the D is unclear. The germline V and J ends were trimmed by 5 bases and 0 bases, with 15 bases remaining between them. This CDR3 has 16 residues. Per the germline V gene, CDR1 is SGHRS and CDR2 is YFSETQ. The CDR3: CASRTLSASSYNEQFF. The CDR3 nucleotides read TGCGCCAGCAGGACGTTGTCGGCGAGCTCCTACAATGAGCAGTTCTTC.

The gene calls are TRBV7-9 and TRBJ2-5; D gene unclear. The length of the CDR3 is 14 residues. The V gene lost 3 bases and the J gene lost 2 bases, with 10 bases spanning the gap. CDR1 is SEHNR, CDR2 FQNEAQ, per germline (reference sequence). CDR3 in DNA: TGTGCCAGCAGCTTCTTGGGGATGCAAGAGACCCAGTACTTC. Amino acid sequence: CASSFLGMQETQYF. Full variable domain (remainder filled in from reference TRBV7-9 and TRBJ2-5): DTGVSQNPRHKITKRGQNVTFRCDPISEHNRLYWYRQTLGQGPEFLTYFQNEAQLEKSRLLSDRFSAERPKGSFSTLEIQRTEQGDSAMYLCASSFLGMQETQYFGPGTRLLVL.

The table lists this clonotype with many counts. The chain uses TRBV20-1 and TRBJ1-2, with 7 nucleotides matching TRBD1. CDR1 and CDR2 (germline): DFQATT, SNEGSKA (reference sequence). The CDR3 runs 14 residues. Germline trimming cut 0 bases from V and 3 bases from J; bases unmatched to any gene: 4. The CDR3 DNA follows: TGCAGTGCTAGAGAAACAGGACAGGACTATGGCTACACCTTC. Its translation is CSARETGQDYGYTF.

This clonotype has a handful of counts. The chain uses TRBV6-2 or TRBV6-3 and TRBJ1-1, with TRBD1 as a possible D gene (5 bases). V lost 0 bases to trimming and J lost 0 bases, with 11 bases between them. This CDR3 region has 16 residues. From germline, CDR1 is MNHEY and CDR2 SVGEGT. CDR3 bases: TGTGCCAGCAGTTACTCGGCGGGACGGATGAACACTGAAGCTTTCTTT. Translating it yields CASSYSAGRMNTEAFF.

Ten or more counts support this clonotype. The J gene is TRBJ1-1, the V gene TRBV7-2, with D uncertain. Trimming took off 2 bases at V and 2 bases at J, with 9 bases between the two ends. The length of the CDR3 is 14 residues. Germline values: CDR1 SGHTA, CDR2 FQGNSA. CDR3 DNA: TGTGCCAGCAGCTTAACAGAGATCAACACTGAAGCTTTCTTT. This encodes CASSLTEINTEAFF.

This clonotype was seen at least ten times. The chain is built from TRBV29-1 and TRBJ2-4; D gene ambiguous. The CDR3 has 14 residues. The ends were cut back, 4 bases at V and 0 bases at J, with 10 bases in the middle. The germline gives CDR1 SQVTM, CDR2 ANQGSEA. CDR3 loop: CSVAQRLAKNIQYF. The DNA of the CDR3 is TGCAGCGTTGCCCAGCGACTAGCCAAAAACATTCAGTACTTC.

This clonotype was observed a handful of times. The gene calls are TRBV12-3 or TRBV12-4 and TRBJ1-4; 7 bases agree with TRBD1. The CDR3 length is 13 residues. Trimming took 6 bases from V and 7 from J; bases not matched to a gene: 5. CDR3 residues: CASSNQGGEKLFF. The DNA for the CDR3 is TGTGCCAGCAGCAATCAGGGGGGTGAAAAACTGTTTTTT.

This clonotype was picked up a small number of times. V gene TRBV11-1 combines with J gene TRBJ2-1, with 8 bases fitting TRBD2. The CDR3 has 17 residues. Looked up from germline, CDR1 is SGHAT and CDR2 is FQDESV (reference sequence). V was clipped by 5 bases and J by 4 bases; unmatched bases: 13. The CDR3 coding sequence is TGTGCCAGCAGCATCGTCCTGGCCGGGGGGGTTTACAATGAGCAGTTCTTC. Translation gives CASSIVLAGGVYNEQFF.

This clonotype appeared many times. This chain uses TRBV7-2 with TRBJ2-1; D uncertain. Trimming stripped 4 bases from V and 2 bases from J, with 3 bases between. Germline V gives CDR1 SGHTA, CDR2 FQGNSA. The CDR3 is 12 residues long. CDR3 protein: CASSSAYNEQFF. The CDR3 region has the DNA TGTGCCAGCAGCTCGGCCTACAATGAGCAGTTCTTC.

This clonotype was found many times. The chain recombines TRBV20-1 with TRBJ2-3, with D perhaps TRBD2 (5 bases). Trimming took off 5 bases at V and 5 bases at J, with 17 bases between the two ends. CDR1 DFQATT and CDR2 SNEGSKA come from the germline V gene (reference sequence). The CDR3 has 14 residues. CDR3 amino acids: CSAARLDFQDTQYF. DNA of the CDR3: TGCAGTGCTGCACGGTTGGACTTTCAAGATACGCAGTATTTT.

This clonotype was observed a few times. The chain carries TRBV5-1 and TRBJ2-3; 9 positions match TRBD1. Germline V CDR1 and CDR2: SGHRS, YFSETQ. The CDR3 is made up of 18 amino acids. V was pared by 3 bases and J by 2 bases, with 13 bases of the junction left unmatched. The CDR3 here is CASSSRPSGTGPTDTQYF. In nucleotides, the CDR3 is TGCGCCAGCAGCTCCCGCCCTTCCGGGACAGGGCCCACAGATACGCAGTATTTT.

This clonotype was detected only a few times. The CDR3: CASSADRGRNSPLHF. The CDR3 DNA follows: TGTGCCAGCAGCGCGGACAGGGGGCGGAATTCACCCCTCCACTTT. J is TRBJ1-6 and V is TRBV5-6; TRBD1 aligns across 11 bases. CDR1 and CDR2 from the germline V gene are SGHDT and YYEEEE. The CDR3 has 15 amino acids. The V segment lost 4 bases and the J segment 7 bases; nucleotides outside the gene matches: 4.